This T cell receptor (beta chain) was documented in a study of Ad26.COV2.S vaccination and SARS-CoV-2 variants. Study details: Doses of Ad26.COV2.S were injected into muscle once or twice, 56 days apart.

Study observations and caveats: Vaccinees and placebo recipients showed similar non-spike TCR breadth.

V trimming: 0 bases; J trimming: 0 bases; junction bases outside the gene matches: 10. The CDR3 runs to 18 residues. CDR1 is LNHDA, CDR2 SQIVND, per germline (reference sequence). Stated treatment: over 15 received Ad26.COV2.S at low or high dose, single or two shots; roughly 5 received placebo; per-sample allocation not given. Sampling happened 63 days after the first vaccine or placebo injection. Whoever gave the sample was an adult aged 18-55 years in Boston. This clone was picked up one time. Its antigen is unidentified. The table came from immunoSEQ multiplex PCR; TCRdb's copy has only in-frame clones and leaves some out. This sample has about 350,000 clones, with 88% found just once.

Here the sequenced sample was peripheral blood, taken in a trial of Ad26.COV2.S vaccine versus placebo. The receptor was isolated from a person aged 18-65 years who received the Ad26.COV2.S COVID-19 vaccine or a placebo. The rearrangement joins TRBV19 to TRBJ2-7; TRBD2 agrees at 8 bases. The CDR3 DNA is TGTGCCAGTAGTATAGAACCCCCCGGGCGGGAGGACTCCTACGAGCAGTACTTC. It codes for CASSIEPPGREDSYEQYF.